This T cell receptor beta chain came from a study of T cells in Graves' hyperthyroidism and ophthalmopathy. RNA transcripts yielded amplified TCR beta CDR3 regions. Primed by the HTBI set, a first-round RT-PCR was run on the TCR CDR3. TCRdb recomputed calls from the multiplex PCR reads with MiXCR, one row per CDR3 protein. The repertoire has a few hundred thousand distinct CDR3 sequences, about 16% of them found once; the top ten carry about 29%. The CDR3 is made up of 14 amino acids. The ends lost 7 bases at V and 13 bases at J; junction bases unmatched: 10. From germline, CDR1 is SGHTA and CDR2 FQGNSA.

The chain employs TRBV7-2 and TRBJ2-7; TRBD2 aligns across 16 bases. The sample comprised blood. The source is a woman aged 25 to 39 with Graves' ophthalmopathy. Here the CDR3 reads CASTNSGTSGRAYF. The CDR3 nucleotides are TGTGCCAGCACCAACTCCGGGACTAGCGGGAGGGCCTACTTC.